Reported below is one T cell receptor (beta chain). Antigen unknown. The source of the sample is a study of cytomegalovirus exposure and HLA in healthy donors. Study findings and constraints: 164 TCR beta chains were listed as cytomegalovirus-associated. Several of the most significant clusters appeared linked to common viral pathogens, based on a later analysis. It was confirmed in vitro that three of the CMV-associated chains were specific for CMV antigens. Accurate prediction of HLA-A and HLA-B alleles (for most subjects) was reportedly achieved from TCR beta sequences.

The PCR made use of 60 Vbeta and 13 Jbeta primers. Sequencing was performed with immunoSEQ multiplex PCR; in TCRdb, only in-frame clones are kept and a portion is missing. The sample records 90,000 to 150,000 clones, roughly 69% being singletons. Germline V lookup: CDR1 SGHTA, CDR2 FQGNSA. This CDR3 comprises 14 residues. V dropped 3 bases and J dropped 1 base, with 9 bases sitting between them. This clonotype originated in a woman in her 40s in good health and CMV-seropositive. V is TRBV7-2 and J is TRBJ1-2; possible D gene TRBD1, 5 bases. The sequencing input was PBMCs. The CDR3 here is CASSFDSYNYGYTF. The CDR3 DNA follows: TGTGCCAGCAGCTTCGACAGCTATAACTATGGCTACACCTTC.